These 5 T cell receptor beta chains were sequenced from one sample in a study of post-analysis software for immune sequencing data. Study results and limitations: Patients had higher frequencies than controls of roughly five TRBV segments, including TRBV5-6, TRBV5-1 and TRBV20-1.

The antigens these receptors bind are not known. TCR beta cDNA libraries had unique molecular identifiers. TCRdb re-called the PCR reads through MiXCR, storing one row per CDR3 protein. This sample yields 650,000 to 850,000 distinct CDR3 sequences, of which approximately 50% are seen a single time; 4.6% belongs to the top ten. The sequenced sample was blood. The receptors derive from a girl aged 10-17 years with multiple sclerosis.

This clonotype turned up a few times. The DNA for the CDR3 is TGCGCCAGCAGCTTTGAGACTAGGGGTGAGACCCAGTACTTC. It is translated as CASSFETRGETQYF. The chain uses TRBV5-1 and TRBJ2-5; TRBD2 is a possible D gene (6 bases). CDR1 is SGHRS and CDR2 is YFSETQ in the germline V gene. This CDR3 has 14 residues. Trimming removed 2 bases at V and 5 bases at J, with 13 bases between.

This clonotype was observed a few times. V gene TRBV29-1 combines with J gene TRBJ2-7; 7 bases map to TRBD2. The CDR3 runs 15 residues. J gave up 3 bases and V 5 bases, and 13 bases lay outside the gene matches. Germline V CDR1 and CDR2: SQVTM, ANQGSEA. The CDR3 loop is CSVTAGTPNGYEQYF. The CDR3 DNA reads TGCAGCGTTACAGCGGGGACCCCAAATGGCTACGAGCAGTACTTC.

The rearrangement links TRBV6-1 to TRBJ1-2; D is undetermined. Trimming stripped 2 bases from V and 3 bases from J, with 13 bases between. The V gene's germline CDR1 is MNHNS and CDR2 SASEGT. The CDR3 length is 15 residues. In DNA form, the CDR3 reads TGTGCCAGCAGTGAATGGTCTGGGGAATACTATGGCTACACCTTC. Protein sequence: CASSEWSGEYYGYTF.

The rearrangement links TRBV12-3 or TRBV12-4 to TRBJ2-4; a possible D gene is TRBD2 (6 bases). Near its end, the DNA agrees better with TRBJ2-7, so the J call may be wrong. The CDR3 has 14 amino acids. This chain's CDR3 is CASSGGPKIYEQYF. The CDR3 DNA sequence: TGTGCCAGCAGCGGGGGTCCAAAAATCTACGAGCAGTACTTC.

This clonotype was counted only a few times. The chain has TRBV27 and TRBJ2-7; 8 nucleotides align to TRBD2. V lost 7 bases and J lost 5; bases outside the gene matches: 4. This CDR3 region has 12 residues. The germline V gene has CDR1 MNHEY and CDR2 SMNVEV (reference sequence). CDR3 DNA sequence: TGTGCCAGCAAGGCGGGAGGCAACGAGCAGTACTTC. It specifies CASKAGGNEQYF.